The source of this T cell receptor (beta chain) is a study of OX40 agonist ivuxolimab in advanced cancers. Germline V gene sequence: CDR1 SGHRS, CDR2 YFSETQ. This CDR3 has 14 amino acids. V lost 4 bases, J lost 1 base, and 11 bases lay in between. Clones were sequenced by immunoSEQ multiplex PCR, and TCRdb holds only the in-frame ones, with some missing. This table has 65,000 to 90,000 clones, 88% appearing once. Sequencing was performed on CD4+ or CD8+ T cells sorted from blood, taken in a trial of the OX40 agonist ivuxolimab. The V gene is TRBV5-1, the J gene TRBJ2-5; D not resolved. This TCR was recovered from an adult with an advanced solid tumor such as melanoma, head and neck, liver or kidney cancer. The CDR3 region is CASSPFASQETQYF. Written as DNA, the CDR3 is TGCGCCAGCAGCCCCTTTGCTAGCCAAGAGACCCAGTACTTC.